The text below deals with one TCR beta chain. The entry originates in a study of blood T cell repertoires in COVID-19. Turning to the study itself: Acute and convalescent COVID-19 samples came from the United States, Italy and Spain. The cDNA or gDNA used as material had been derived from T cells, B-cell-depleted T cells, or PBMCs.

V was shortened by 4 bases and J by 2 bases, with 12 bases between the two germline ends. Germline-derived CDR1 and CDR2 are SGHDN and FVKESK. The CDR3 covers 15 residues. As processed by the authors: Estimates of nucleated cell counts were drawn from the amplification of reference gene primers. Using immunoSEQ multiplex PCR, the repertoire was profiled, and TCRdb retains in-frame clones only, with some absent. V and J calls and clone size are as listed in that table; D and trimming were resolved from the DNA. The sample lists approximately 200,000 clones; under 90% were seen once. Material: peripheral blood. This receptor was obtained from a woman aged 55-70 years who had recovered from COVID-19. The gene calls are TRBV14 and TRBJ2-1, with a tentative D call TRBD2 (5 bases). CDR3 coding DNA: TGTGCCAGCAGCCCACAAACTAGTCCCTACAATGAGCAGTTCTTC. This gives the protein CASSPQTSPYNEQFF.